This TCR beta chain was retrieved from a study of long-term antiretroviral therapy in people with HIV. Version v3.0 of the immunoSEQ assay was performed at survey level. Generated by immunoSEQ multiplex PCR, the TCRdb table keeps only in-frame clones and is missing some. The sample lists 24,000 or so clones; 85% were seen once. General study findings and limits: An increase in diversity followed ART, yet levels stayed below transplant donor controls. Compared with controls, HIV repertoires showed narrower CDR3 length ranges.

This clone was counted a few times. What it recognizes is unknown. The length of the CDR3 is 13 residues. The germline V and J ends were trimmed by 5 bases and 0 bases, with 4 bases remaining between them. CDR1 is SEHNR, CDR2 FQNEAQ, per germline (reference sequence). Treatment of all HIV participants took place in the United States. The rearrangement links TRBV7-9 to TRBJ2-2; D is uncertain. The sample in question was unsorted PBMCs, obtained 2.3 years after starting antiretroviral therapy. The TCR was taken from a man aged 35-49 years with HIV. The CDR3 loop is CASSSSNTGELFF. For the CDR3, the DNA is TGTGCCAGCAGCAGCTCGAACACCGGGGAGCTGTTTTTT.